The rows below give T cell receptor beta chains drawn from one sample of a study of shared clonotypes between healthy human individuals. Produced via immunoSEQ multiplex PCR; TCRdb's table is partial and in-frame only. Of roughly 380,000 clones listed, about 97% are singletons. The sequencing sample was made of memory CD8+ T cells sorted from blood. The source of these receptors is a man aged 30-40 years in good health. CDR3s leave out the opening cysteine and the closing phenylalanine or tryptophan.

J gene,V gene,CDR3 protein
TRBJ2-3,TRBV29-1,SVSEQGARGDTQY
TRBJ2-1,TRBV2,ASSGLAGTTSYNEQF
TRBJ2-3,TRBV28,ASSLGRGLVTTDTQY
TRBJ1-6,TRBV10-3,AISGGVGASPLH
TRBJ2-1,TRBV4-2,ASSQDGQYNEQF
TRBJ2-3,TRBV9,ASSGGLGLSTDTQY
TRBJ1-1,TRBV2,ASSVEGLNTEAF
TRBJ1-1,TRBV28,ATLFGSMNTEAF
TRBJ2-1,TRBV19,ASSIRSGTYNEQF
TRBJ2-7,TRBV5-5,ASSFQREGPLYEQY
TRBJ1-2,TRBV28,ATQESYSYT
TRBJ2-7,TRBV9,ASSVDPTGDGPSSYEQY
TRBJ1-1,TRBV30,AWSVGPTEGEAF
TRBJ2-7,TRBV7-2,ASSFTQGATYEQY
TRBJ2-1,TRBV6-6,ASSPPRDYLGEQF
TRBJ1-5,TRBV7-2,ASSLSSNQPQH
TRBJ1-1,TRBV6-5,ASTTVGNTEAF
TRBJ1-2,TRBV6-5,ASRDFSGGIGYT
TRBJ1-2,TRBV6-5,ASSLGPNYGYT
TRBJ2-7,TRBV4-1,ASSQDSSGRSSYEQY
TRBJ1-3,TRBV25-1,ASSDYRSSGNTIY
TRBJ1-1,TRBV28,ASSLRTVLNTEAF
TRBJ2-7,TRBV28,ASSLVDRSYEQY
TRBJ1-1,TRBV5-1,ASSLMLMNTEAF
TRBJ1-2,TRBV27,ASSLSLGDGYT
TRBJ2-2,TRBV10-2,ASSDLFRDRVTNTGELF
TRBJ1-2,TRBV28,ASRRGTVKGYT
TRBJ2-7,TRBV2,ASSDQGTYEQY
TRBJ2-3,TRBV6-5,ASRGPSGRSDTQY
TRBJ2-1,TRBV6-1,AAVRGGGAYNEQF
TRBJ2-2,TRBV19,ASTGRVNTGELF
TRBJ2-1,TRBV2,ASSEEGLAEF
TRBJ1-5,TRBV19,ASSPDSNQPQH
TRBJ1-1,TRBV10-2,ASSVQGPGAEAF
TRBJ2-3,TRBV12-5,ASGLDLGRPTDTQY
TRBJ2-5,TRBV7-2,ASKLSLQETQY
TRBJ2-5,TRBV7-7,ASSHGLAGVRETQY
TRBJ1-5,TRBV7-3,ASSFNTGRQPQH
TRBJ2-1,TRBV6-1,AIPLSSYNEQF
TRBJ2-7,TRBV11-2,ASSLGLATPYEQY
TRBJ2-5,TRBV14,ASSQDKGGDRAETQY
TRBJ2-7,TRBV2,ASRNTAYEQY
TRBJ2-1,TRBV28,ASSLTGLAGSPNNNEQF
TRBJ2-7,TRBV5-4,ASSHGQGAMMDEQY
TRBJ1-2,TRBV10-3,AISESTGPGYGYT
TRBJ2-1,TRBV29-1,SVVHPTGEQF
TRBJ1-1,TRBV6-6,ASRWDLRAF
TRBJ1-5,TRBV19,ASSLTGGSGNQPQH
TRBJ2-2,TRBV10-1,ASSYRTDTGELF
TRBJ1-4,TRBV7-9,ASTFGGVRGEKLF
TRBJ2-6,TRBV9,ASSVPGANVLT
TRBJ2-1,TRBV25-1,ASRRSGNSYNEQF
TRBJ1-1,TRBV9,ASSVGGDSNTEAF